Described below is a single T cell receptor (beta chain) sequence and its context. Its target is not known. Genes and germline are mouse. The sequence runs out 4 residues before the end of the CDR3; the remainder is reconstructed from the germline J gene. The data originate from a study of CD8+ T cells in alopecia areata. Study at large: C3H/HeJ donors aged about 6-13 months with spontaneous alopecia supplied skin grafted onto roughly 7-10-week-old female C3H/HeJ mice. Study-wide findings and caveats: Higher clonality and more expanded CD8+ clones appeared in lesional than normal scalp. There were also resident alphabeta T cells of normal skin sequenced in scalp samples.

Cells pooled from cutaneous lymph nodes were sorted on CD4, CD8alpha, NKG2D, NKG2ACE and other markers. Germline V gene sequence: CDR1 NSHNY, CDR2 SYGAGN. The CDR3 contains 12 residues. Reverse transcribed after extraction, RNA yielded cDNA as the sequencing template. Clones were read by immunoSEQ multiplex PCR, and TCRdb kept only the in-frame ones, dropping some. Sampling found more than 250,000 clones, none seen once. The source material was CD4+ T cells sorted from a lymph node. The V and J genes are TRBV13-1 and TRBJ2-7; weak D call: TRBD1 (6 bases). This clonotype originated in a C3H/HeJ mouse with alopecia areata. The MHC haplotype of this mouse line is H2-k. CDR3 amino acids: CASSDRDNEQYF. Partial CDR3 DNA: TGTGCCAGCAGTGATAGGGACAAT.